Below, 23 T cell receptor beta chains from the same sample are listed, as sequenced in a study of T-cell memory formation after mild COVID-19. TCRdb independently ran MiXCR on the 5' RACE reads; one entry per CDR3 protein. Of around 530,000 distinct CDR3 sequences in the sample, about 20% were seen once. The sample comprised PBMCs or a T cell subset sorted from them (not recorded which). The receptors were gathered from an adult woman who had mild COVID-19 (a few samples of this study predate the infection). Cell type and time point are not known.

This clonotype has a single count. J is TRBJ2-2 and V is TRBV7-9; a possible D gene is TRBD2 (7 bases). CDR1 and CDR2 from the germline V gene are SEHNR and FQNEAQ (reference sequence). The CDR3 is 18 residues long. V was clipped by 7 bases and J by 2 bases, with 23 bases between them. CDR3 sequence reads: CASIGSGGASPNTGELFF. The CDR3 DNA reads TGTGCCAGCATCGGTTCGGGGGGCGCTTCCCCCAACACCGGGGAGCTGTTTTTT.

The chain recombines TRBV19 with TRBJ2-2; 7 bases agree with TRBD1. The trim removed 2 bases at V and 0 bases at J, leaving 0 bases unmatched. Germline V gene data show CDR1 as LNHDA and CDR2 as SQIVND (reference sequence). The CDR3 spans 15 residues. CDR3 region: CASSIQGANTGELFF. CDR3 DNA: TGTGCCAGTAGTATACAGGGGGCGAACACCGGGGAGCTGTTTTTT.

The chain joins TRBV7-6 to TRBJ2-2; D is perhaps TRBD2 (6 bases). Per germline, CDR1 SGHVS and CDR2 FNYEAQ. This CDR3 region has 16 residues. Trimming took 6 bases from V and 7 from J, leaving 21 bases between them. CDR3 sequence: CASSPAKLAEDGELFF. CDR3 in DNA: TGTGCCAGCAGTCCCGCGAAACTAGCTGAAGACGGGGAGCTGTTTTTT.

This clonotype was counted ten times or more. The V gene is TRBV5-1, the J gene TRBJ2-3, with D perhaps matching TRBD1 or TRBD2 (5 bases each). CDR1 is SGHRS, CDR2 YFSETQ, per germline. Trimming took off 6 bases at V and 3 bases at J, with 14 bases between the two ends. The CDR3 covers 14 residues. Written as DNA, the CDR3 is TGCGCCAGCAACACAGGAGGCCGAACAGATACGCAGTATTTT. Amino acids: CASNTGGRTDTQYF.

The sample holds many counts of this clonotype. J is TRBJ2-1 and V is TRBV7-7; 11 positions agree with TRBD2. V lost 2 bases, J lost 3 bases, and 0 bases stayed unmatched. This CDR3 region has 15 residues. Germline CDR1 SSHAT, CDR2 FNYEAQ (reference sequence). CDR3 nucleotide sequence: TGTGCCAGCAGCTTACTAGCGGGAGGCTACAATGAGCAGTTCTTC. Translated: CASSLLAGGYNEQFF.

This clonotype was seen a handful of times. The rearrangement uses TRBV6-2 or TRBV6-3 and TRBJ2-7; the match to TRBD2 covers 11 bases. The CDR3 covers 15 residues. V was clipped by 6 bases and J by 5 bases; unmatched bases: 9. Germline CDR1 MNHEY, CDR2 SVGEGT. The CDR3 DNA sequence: TGTGCCAGCAGCACCGCTAGCGGGAGGATCAACGAGCAGTACTTC. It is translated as CASSTASGRINEQYF.

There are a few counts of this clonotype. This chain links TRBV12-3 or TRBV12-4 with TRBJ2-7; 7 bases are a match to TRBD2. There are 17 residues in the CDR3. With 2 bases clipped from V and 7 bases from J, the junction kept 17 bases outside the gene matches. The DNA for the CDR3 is TGTGCCAGCAGTTTAAAGGGGCTTTGGGGGGGTCCACTAGAGCAGTACTTC. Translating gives CASSLKGLWGGPLEQYF.

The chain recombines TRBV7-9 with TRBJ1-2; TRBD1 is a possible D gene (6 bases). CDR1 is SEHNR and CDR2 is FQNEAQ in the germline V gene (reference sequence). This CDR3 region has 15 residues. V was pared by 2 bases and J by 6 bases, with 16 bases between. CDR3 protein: CASSLPGWTADGYTF. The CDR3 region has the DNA TGTGCCAGCAGCTTACCGGGATGGACAGCCGATGGCTACACCTTC.

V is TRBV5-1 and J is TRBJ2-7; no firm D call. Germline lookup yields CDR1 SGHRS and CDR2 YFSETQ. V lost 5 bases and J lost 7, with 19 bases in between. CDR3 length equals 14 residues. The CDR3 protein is CASRNKIQPSEQYF. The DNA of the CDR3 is TGCGCCAGCAGAAACAAAATACAACCGTCGGAGCAGTACTTC.

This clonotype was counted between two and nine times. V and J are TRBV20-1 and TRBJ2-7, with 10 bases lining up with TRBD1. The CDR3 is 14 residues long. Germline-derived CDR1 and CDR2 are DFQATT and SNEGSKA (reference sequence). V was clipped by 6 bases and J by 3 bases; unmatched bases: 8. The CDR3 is CSAPGTGDHYEQYF. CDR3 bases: TGCAGTGCCCCCGGGACAGGGGATCACTACGAGCAGTACTTC.

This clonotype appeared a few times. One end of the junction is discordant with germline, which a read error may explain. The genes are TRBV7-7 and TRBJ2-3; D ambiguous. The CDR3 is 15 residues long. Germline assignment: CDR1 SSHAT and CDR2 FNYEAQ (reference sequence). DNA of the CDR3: TGTGCTAGCAGCTTAGGTCCCGCCCGGATGAATACGCAGTATTTT. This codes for CASSLGPARMNTQYF. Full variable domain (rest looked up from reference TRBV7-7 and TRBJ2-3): GAGVSQSPRYKVTKRGQDVTLRCDPISSHATLYWYQQALGQGPEFLTYFNYEAQPDKSGLPSDRFSAERPEGSISTLTIQRTEQRDSAMYRCASSLGPARMNTQYFGPGTRLTVL.

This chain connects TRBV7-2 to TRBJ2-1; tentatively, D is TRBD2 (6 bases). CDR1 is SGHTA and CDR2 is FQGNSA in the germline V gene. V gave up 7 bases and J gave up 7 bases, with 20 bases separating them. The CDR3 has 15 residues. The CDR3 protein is CASTRGTGLLNEQFF. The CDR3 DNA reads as TGTGCCAGCACCCGAGGGACGGGACTCCTAAATGAGCAGTTCTTC.

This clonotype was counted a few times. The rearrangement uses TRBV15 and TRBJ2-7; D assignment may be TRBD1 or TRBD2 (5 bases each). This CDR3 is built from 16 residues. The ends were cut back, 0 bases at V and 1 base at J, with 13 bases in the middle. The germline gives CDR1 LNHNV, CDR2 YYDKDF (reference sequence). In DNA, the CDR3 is TGTGCCACCAGCAGAGATAGCCTCGGGGCGTCCTACGAGCAGTACTTC. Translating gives CATSRDSLGASYEQYF.

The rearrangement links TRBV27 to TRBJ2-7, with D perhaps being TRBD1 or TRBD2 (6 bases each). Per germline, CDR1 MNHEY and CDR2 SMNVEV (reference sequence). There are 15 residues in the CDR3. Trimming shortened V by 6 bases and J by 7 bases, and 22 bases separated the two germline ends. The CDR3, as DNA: TGTGCCAGCAGGACCGGGGGCGCGAGAGTATCAGAGCAGTACTTC. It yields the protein CASRTGGARVSEQYF.

The CDR3 bases are TGCAGTGCTAGAGCCGTCGGACAGGGAGGGGAGACCCAGTACTTC. It encodes CSARAVGQGGETQYF. This chain uses TRBV20-1 with TRBJ2-5, with D perhaps matching TRBD1 (8 bases). Trimming stripped 1 base from V and 5 bases from J, with 17 bases between. Germline CDR1 reads DFQATT; CDR2 reads SNEGSKA (reference sequence). CDR3 length: 15 residues.

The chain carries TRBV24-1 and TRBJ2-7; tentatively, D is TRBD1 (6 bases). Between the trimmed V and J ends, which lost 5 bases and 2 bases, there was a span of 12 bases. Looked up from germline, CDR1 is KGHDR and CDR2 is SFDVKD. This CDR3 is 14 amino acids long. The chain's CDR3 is CATSGSGDPYEQYF. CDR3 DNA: TGTGCCACCAGTGGTTCAGGGGACCCCTACGAGCAGTACTTC.

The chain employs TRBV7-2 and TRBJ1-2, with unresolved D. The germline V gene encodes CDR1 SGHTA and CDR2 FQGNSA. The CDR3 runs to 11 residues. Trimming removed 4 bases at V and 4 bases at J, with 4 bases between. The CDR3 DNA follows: TGTGCCAGCAGCTCTACCTATGGCTACACCTTC. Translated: CASSSTYGYTF.

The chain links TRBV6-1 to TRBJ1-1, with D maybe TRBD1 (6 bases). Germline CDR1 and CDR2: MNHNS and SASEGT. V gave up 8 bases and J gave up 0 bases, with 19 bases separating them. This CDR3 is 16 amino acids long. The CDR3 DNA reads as TGTGCCAGCCAAGAGCCCCCAACAGGGATGAACACTGAAGCTTTCTTT. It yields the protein CASQEPPTGMNTEAFF.

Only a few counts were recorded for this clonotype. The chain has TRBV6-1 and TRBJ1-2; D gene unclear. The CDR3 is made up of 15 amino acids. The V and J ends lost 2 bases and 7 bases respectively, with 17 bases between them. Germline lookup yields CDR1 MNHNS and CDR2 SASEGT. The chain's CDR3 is CASSESRGSFAGYTF. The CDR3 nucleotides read TGTGCCAGCAGTGAATCGCGAGGGTCTTTCGCTGGCTACACCTTC.

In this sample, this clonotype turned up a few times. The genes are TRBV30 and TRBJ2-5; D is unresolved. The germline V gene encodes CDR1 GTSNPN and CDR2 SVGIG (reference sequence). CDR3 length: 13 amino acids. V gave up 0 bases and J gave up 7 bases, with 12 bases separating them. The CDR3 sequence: CAWSVRVQTTQYF. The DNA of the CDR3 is TGTGCCTGGAGTGTAAGAGTCCAGACGACCCAGTACTTC.

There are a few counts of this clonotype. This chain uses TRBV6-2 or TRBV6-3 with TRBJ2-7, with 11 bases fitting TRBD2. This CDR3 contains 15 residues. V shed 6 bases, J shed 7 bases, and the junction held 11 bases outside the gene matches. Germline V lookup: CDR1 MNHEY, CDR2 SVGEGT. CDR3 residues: CASSRPLAGVKEQYF. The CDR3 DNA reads TGTGCCAGCAGCCGACCACTAGCGGGGGTGAAGGAGCAGTACTTC.

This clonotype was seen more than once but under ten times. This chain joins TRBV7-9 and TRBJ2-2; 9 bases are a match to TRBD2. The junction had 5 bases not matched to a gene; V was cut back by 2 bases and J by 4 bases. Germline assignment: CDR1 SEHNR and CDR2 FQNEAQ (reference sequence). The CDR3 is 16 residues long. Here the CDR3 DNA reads TGTGCCAGCAGCTTACCGGTAGCGGGAGTCACCGGGGAGCTGTTTTTT. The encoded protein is CASSLPVAGVTGELFF.

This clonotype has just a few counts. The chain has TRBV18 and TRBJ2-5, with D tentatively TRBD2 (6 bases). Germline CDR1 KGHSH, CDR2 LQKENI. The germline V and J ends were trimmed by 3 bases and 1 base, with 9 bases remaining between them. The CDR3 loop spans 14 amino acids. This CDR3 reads CASSPAGSQETQYF. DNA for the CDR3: TGTGCCAGCTCACCGGCGGGGAGCCAAGAGACCCAGTACTTC.